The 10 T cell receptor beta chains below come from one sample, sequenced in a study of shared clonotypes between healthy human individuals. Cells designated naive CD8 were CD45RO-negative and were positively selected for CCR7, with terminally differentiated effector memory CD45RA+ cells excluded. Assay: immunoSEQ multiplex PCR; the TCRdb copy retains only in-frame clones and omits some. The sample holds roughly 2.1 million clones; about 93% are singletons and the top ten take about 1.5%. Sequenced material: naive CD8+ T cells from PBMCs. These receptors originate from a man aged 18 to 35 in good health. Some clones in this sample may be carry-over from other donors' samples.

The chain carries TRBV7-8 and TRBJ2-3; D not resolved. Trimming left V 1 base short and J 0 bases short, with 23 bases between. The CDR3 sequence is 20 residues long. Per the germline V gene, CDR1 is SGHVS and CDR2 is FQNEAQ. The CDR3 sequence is CASSLVELGGQGPSTDTQYF. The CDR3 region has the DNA TGTGCCAGCAGCTTAGTTGAACTCGGTGGTCAAGGCCCGAGCACAGATACGCAGTATTTT.

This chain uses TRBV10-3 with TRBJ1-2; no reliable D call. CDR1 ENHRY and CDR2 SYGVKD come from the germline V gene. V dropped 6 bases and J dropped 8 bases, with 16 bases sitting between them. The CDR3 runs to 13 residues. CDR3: CAISPGPERGYTF. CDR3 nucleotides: TGTGCCATCAGCCCGGGCCCAGAGAGGGGCTACACCTTC.

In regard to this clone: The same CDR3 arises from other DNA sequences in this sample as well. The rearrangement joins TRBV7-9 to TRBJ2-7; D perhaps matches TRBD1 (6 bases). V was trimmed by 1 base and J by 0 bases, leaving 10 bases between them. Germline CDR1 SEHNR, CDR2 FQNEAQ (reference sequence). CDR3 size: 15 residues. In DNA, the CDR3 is TGTGCCAGCAGCTTAGTGCAGGGGAGCTCCTACGAGCAGTACTTC. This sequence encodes CASSLVQGSSYEQYF.

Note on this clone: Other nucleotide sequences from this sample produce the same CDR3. The CDR3 region has the DNA TGCAGCGTGGCCGGACAGCAAGAGACCCAGTACTTC. Protein sequence: CSVAGQQETQYF. V gene TRBV29-1 combines with J gene TRBJ2-5; possibly TRBD1 for D (6 bases). V was shortened by 6 bases and J by 2 bases, with 10 bases between the two germline ends. CDR3 length: 12 amino acids. The germline V gene has CDR1 SQVTM and CDR2 ANQGSEA. Variable domain in full (rest from reference TRBV29-1 and TRBJ2-5): SAVISQKPSRDICQRGTSLTIQCQVDSQVTMMFWYRQQPGQSLTLIATANQGSEATYESGFVIDKFPISRPNLTFSTLTVSNMSPEDSSIYLCSVAGQQETQYFGPGTRLLVL.

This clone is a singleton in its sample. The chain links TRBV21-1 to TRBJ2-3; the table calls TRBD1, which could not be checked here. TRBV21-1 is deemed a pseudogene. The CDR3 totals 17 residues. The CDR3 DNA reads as TGTGCCAGCAGCAAAGCGCGTGGACAGGGCTCCGGTGATACGCAGTATTTT. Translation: CASSKARGQGSGDTQYF.

The CDR3 DNA reads TGTGCCAGCAGCCCCTTCGCGGGACAGGGGGCCGTAAGAGATACGCAGTATTTT. Residues: CASSPFAGQGAVRDTQYF. The chain links TRBV9 to TRBJ2-3, with 12 bases identical to TRBD1. Germline values: CDR1 SGDLS, CDR2 YYNGEE. V shed 4 bases and J 5 bases; nucleotides not matched to a gene: 14. The CDR3 covers 18 residues.

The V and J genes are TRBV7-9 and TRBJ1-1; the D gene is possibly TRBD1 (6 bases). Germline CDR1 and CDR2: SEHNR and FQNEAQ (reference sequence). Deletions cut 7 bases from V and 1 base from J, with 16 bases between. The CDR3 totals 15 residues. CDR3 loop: CASTQGGVGNTEAFF. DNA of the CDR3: TGTGCCAGCACCCAAGGGGGTGTCGGGAACACTGAAGCTTTCTTT.

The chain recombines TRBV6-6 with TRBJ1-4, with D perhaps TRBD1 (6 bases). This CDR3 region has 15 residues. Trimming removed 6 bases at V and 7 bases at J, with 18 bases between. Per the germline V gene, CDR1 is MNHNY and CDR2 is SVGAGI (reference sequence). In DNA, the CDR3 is TGTGCCAGCAGCCTATATGCCGGGACACCTGAAAAACTGTTTTTT. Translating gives CASSLYAGTPEKLFF.

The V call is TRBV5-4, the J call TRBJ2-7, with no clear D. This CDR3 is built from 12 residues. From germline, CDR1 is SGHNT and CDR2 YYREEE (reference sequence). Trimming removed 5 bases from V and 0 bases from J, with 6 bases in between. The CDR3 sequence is CASSWDSYEQYF. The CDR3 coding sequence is TGTGCCAGCAGTTGGGACTCCTACGAGCAGTACTTC.

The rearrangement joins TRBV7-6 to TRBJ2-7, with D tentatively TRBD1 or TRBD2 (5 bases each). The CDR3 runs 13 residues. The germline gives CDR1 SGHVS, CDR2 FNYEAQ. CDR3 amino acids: CAVQGASSYEQYF. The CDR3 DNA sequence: TGTGCAGTCCAGGGAGCCAGCTCCTACGAGCAGTACTTC.